These 27 T cell receptor beta chains were all obtained from the same sample, sequenced in a study of patients and donors after allogeneic stem cell transplantation. Each CDR3 protein gets one entry after TCRdb re-called the RT-PCR reads with MiXCR. The sample carries fewer than 75,000 distinct CDR3 sequences, more than 10% recorded once. The sample consisted of blood, either unsorted or a sorted T cell fraction (not recorded which). The receptor source for this set is a human donor who was either an allogeneic HSCT recipient or a stem cell or donor lymphocyte infusion donor (not recorded which). It is not recorded whose cells these are; they may come from a transplant donor.

This clonotype has ten or more counts. J is TRBJ1-4 and V is TRBV6-5; no reliable D call. Germline V gives CDR1 MNHEY, CDR2 SVGAGI. CDR3 length: 14 amino acids. V gave up 0 bases and J gave up 8 bases, with 10 bases separating them. CDR3 amino acids: CASSYSLTEEKLFF. The CDR3, as DNA: TGTGCCAGCAGTTACTCGTTAACAGAGGAAAAACTGTTTTTT.

This clonotype has a count of ten or more. This rearrangement joins TRBV2 to TRBJ2-7; D tentatively fits TRBD1 or TRBD2 (5 bases each). Germline CDR1 SNHLY, CDR2 FYNNEI. This CDR3 comprises 13 residues. V was shortened by 5 bases and J by 5 bases, with 13 bases between the two germline ends. The CDR3: CASSRRGADEQYF. CDR3 DNA sequence: TGTGCCAGCAGTAGGAGAGGGGCCGACGAGCAGTACTTC. The full variable domain, with the rest looked up from reference TRBV2 and TRBJ2-7, is EPEVTQTPSHQVTQMGQEVILRCVPISNHLYFYWYRQILGQKVEFLVSFYNNEISEKSEIFDDQFSVERPDGSNFTLKIRSTKLEDSAMYFCASSRRGADEQYFGPGTRLTVT.

This clonotype has ten or more counts. The genes are TRBV29-1 and TRBJ1-1; D uncertain. Per the germline V gene, CDR1 is SQVTM and CDR2 is ANQGSEA. The CDR3 is made up of 11 amino acids. Trimming stripped 5 bases from V and 3 bases from J, with 7 bases between. Here the CDR3 DNA reads TGCAGCGTTTTGTCCCACACTGAAGCTTTCTTT. Residues: CSVLSHTEAFF.

The chain has TRBV29-1 and TRBJ2-7; 9 bases are shared with TRBD1. CDR3 length: 15 amino acids. Germline CDR1 SQVTM, CDR2 ANQGSEA. J gave up 5 bases and V 6 bases, and 14 bases lay outside the gene matches. CDR3 nucleotides: TGCAGCGTCCATTTATCCGGGACAGGGAGCGACGAGCAGTACTTC. It is translated as CSVHLSGTGSDEQYF.

The chain joins TRBV5-1 to TRBJ2-7, with D tentatively TRBD1 (6 bases). The CDR3 consists of 14 residues. The germline gives CDR1 SGHRS, CDR2 YFSETQ. With 4 bases removed from V and 0 bases from J, the gap between germline ends came to 11 bases. CDR3 in DNA: TGCGCCAGCAGCCTCCAGGGGACCTCCTACGAGCAGTACTTC. Protein: CASSLQGTSYEQYF.

This clonotype has just a few counts. The CDR3, as DNA: TGCGCCAGCAGCACTCCGGGACAGGGAGGGAGAGCTCCCTACGAGCAGTACTTC. Translated: CASSTPGQGGRAPYEQYF. The chain has TRBV5-1 and TRBJ2-7; 9 nucleotides align to TRBD1. The CDR3 is made up of 18 amino acids. The V segment lost 4 bases and the J segment 2 bases; nucleotides outside the gene matches: 16. Germline CDR1 reads SGHRS; CDR2 reads YFSETQ.

In this sample, this clonotype turned up a few times. V gene TRBV10-1 combines with J gene TRBJ2-1; unclear D gene. CDR3 size: 15 residues. The germline V gene encodes CDR1 WNHNN and CDR2 SYGVQD (reference sequence). The V and J ends lost 4 bases and 7 bases respectively, with 17 bases between them. The CDR3: CASSVRYDSWNEQFF. CDR3 DNA sequence: TGCGCCAGCAGTGTTCGGTATGATTCTTGGAATGAGCAGTTCTTC.

The rearrangement uses TRBV7-8 and TRBJ2-1; D uncertain. CDR1 SGHVS and CDR2 FQNEAQ come from the germline V gene. V lost 1 base and J lost 6, with 13 bases in between. The CDR3 has 15 amino acids. The CDR3 spells CASSLVGAVSNEQFF. In DNA, the CDR3 is TGTGCCAGCAGCTTAGTGGGCGCGGTGAGCAATGAGCAGTTCTTC.

This rearrangement joins TRBV7-9 to TRBJ2-7; D may be TRBD1 (5 bases). Germline values: CDR1 SEHNR, CDR2 FQNEAQ (reference sequence). V lost 6 bases and J 1 base, leaving 10 bases between the germline ends. The CDR3 extends over 13 amino acids. CDR3 sequence: CASSQPGSYEQYF. DNA for the CDR3: TGTGCCAGCAGTCAACCAGGGTCCTACGAGCAGTACTTC. The full variable domain, its missing parts supplied by reference TRBV7-9 and TRBJ2-7, is DTGVSQNPRHKITKRGQNVTFRCDPISEHNRLYWYRQTLGQGPEFLTYFQNEAQLEKSRLLSDRFSAERPKGSFSTLEIQRTEQGDSAMYLCASSQPGSYEQYFGPGTRLTVT.

V and J are TRBV18 and TRBJ2-1, with 13 bases aligning to TRBD2. V trimming: 3 bases; J trimming: 2 bases; junction bases outside the gene matches: 10. This CDR3 is built from 19 residues. Germline lookup yields CDR1 KGHSH and CDR2 LQKENI. DNA of the CDR3: TGTGCCAGCTCACCCGACGGGACTAGCGGGATTACACCCTACAATGAGCAGTTCTTC. Translated, it gives CASSPDGTSGITPYNEQFF.

The gene calls are TRBV6-5 and TRBJ2-1; 8 bases align to TRBD2. Trimming cost V 6 bases and J 7 bases; bases outside gene matches: 17. Looked up from germline, CDR1 is MNHEY and CDR2 is SVGAGI. The CDR3 spans 17 residues. CDR3 sequence reads: CASSLYPLSGSPNEQFF. The CDR3, as DNA: TGTGCCAGCAGCCTATACCCCTTAAGCGGGAGTCCAAATGAGCAGTTCTTC.

This clonotype was seen a few times. The chain recombines TRBV20-1 with TRBJ2-7; a weak D match, TRBD2 (6 bases). Trimming stripped 3 bases from V and 0 bases from J, with 18 bases between. This CDR3 comprises 16 residues. CDR1 and CDR2 (germline): DFQATT, SNEGSKA (reference sequence). This chain's CDR3 is CSASGAGGTASYEQYF. CDR3 sequence (DNA): TGCAGTGCTAGCGGAGCGGGCGGGACTGCCTCCTACGAGCAGTACTTC.

This clonotype was counted many times. This rearrangement joins TRBV10-1 to TRBJ1-5, with a possible D match to TRBD1 (5 bases). This CDR3 contains 14 residues. V shed 5 bases and J shed 0 bases, with 8 bases lying between them. Germline lookup yields CDR1 WNHNN and CDR2 SYGVQD (reference sequence). The CDR3 DNA follows: TGCGCCAGCAGTTTCGGACATAGCAATCAGCCCCAGCATTTT. This sequence encodes CASSFGHSNQPQHF.

This clonotype appeared many times. V usage is TRBV6-6 and J usage is TRBJ1-1, with D perhaps matching TRBD1 (5 bases). CDR1 MNHNY and CDR2 SVGAGI come from the germline V gene (reference sequence). This CDR3 is built from 16 residues. The V end lost 2 bases, the J end lost 5 bases, and 18 bases lay between the germline ends. CDR3 protein: CASSYEPQGWMTEAFF. The CDR3 DNA is TGTGCCAGCAGTTACGAGCCGCAGGGTTGGATGACTGAAGCTTTCTTT.

This clonotype was seen many times. For the CDR3, the DNA is TGTGCCAGCAGCCACCCTGGGGGGCTTAACTATGGCTACACCTTC. Protein product: CASSHPGGLNYGYTF. V and J are TRBV7-9 and TRBJ1-2, with D possibly being TRBD1 (6 bases). Between the trimmed V and J ends, which lost 5 bases and 1 base, there was a span of 14 bases. CDR3 length equals 15 residues. Per the germline V gene, CDR1 is SEHNR and CDR2 is FQNEAQ (reference sequence).

V and J are TRBV13 and TRBJ2-3; possible D gene TRBD2, 5 bases. V dropped 5 bases and J dropped 4 bases, with 13 bases sitting between them. This CDR3 has 14 amino acids. Germline values: CDR1 PRHDT, CDR2 FYEKMQ (reference sequence). The CDR3: CASSVGEFADTQYF. In DNA form, the CDR3 reads TGTGCCAGCAGCGTCGGGGAGTTTGCAGATACGCAGTATTTT.

The V gene is TRBV20-1, the J gene TRBJ2-1; 9 bases line up with TRBD2. The J segment lost 8 bases and the V segment lost 6 bases, leaving 11 bases of the junction unmatched. The CDR3 is 14 amino acids. Germline V gene sequence: CDR1 DFQATT, CDR2 SNEGSKA (reference sequence). This CDR3 is CSALRGGERYEQFF. In DNA form, the CDR3 reads TGCAGTGCCCTGCGCGGGGGGGAAAGGTATGAGCAGTTCTTC.

The rearrangement links TRBV28 to TRBJ2-7, with D hard to call. The CDR3 contains 13 residues. Germline V gene data show CDR1 as MDHEN and CDR2 as SYDVKM. Trimming took 3 bases from V and 3 from J, leaving 9 bases between them. The CDR3 DNA follows: TGTGCCAGCAGTTTTTACCGAAACTACGAGCAGTACTTC. Amino acid sequence: CASSFYRNYEQYF. The full variable domain, its missing parts supplied by reference TRBV28 and TRBJ2-7, is DVKVTQSSRYLVKRTGEKVFLECVQDMDHENMFWYRQDPGLGLRLIYFSYDVKMKEKGDIPEGYSVSREKKERFSLILESASTNQTSMYLCASSFYRNYEQYFGPGTRLTVT.

This clonotype was observed a handful of times. V is TRBV12-3 or TRBV12-4 and J is TRBJ2-1, with 14 bases lining up with TRBD2. V trimming: 3 bases; J trimming: 6 bases; junction bases outside the gene matches: 4. This CDR3 has 16 amino acids. Here the CDR3 reads CASSFEGLAGVNEQFF. CDR3 coding DNA: TGTGCCAGCAGTTTCGAGGGACTAGCGGGAGTCAATGAGCAGTTCTTC.

This clonotype was found once. The chain combines TRBV4-2 with TRBJ1-1; D perhaps matches TRBD1 (5 bases). Germline values: CDR1 LGHNA, CDR2 YNFKEQ. Trimming took 0 bases from V and 4 from J, leaving 9 bases between them. The CDR3 consists of 14 residues. CDR3: CASSQEGEITEAFF. DNA of the CDR3: TGTGCCAGCAGCCAAGAGGGGGAGATCACTGAAGCTTTCTTT.

This clonotype was seen more than once but under ten times. The chain recombines TRBV10-2 with TRBJ1-5; possibly TRBD1 for D (6 bases). Looked up from germline, CDR1 is WSHSY and CDR2 is SAAADI. Trimming cost V 1 base and J 0 bases, with 10 bases left between them. The CDR3 covers 16 residues. CDR3 residues: CASSEYRTASNQPQHF. Here the CDR3 DNA reads TGCGCCAGCAGTGAGTATAGGACAGCTAGCAATCAGCCCCAGCATTTT.

In this sample, this clonotype turned up many times. The chain recombines TRBV27 with TRBJ2-1, with TRBD2 matching over 7 bases. The ends lost 3 bases at V and 3 bases at J; junction bases unmatched: 2. The CDR3 is 14 residues long. Per germline, CDR1 MNHEY and CDR2 SMNVEV (reference sequence). The CDR3 loop reads CASSFGRLYNEQFF. The CDR3 DNA is TGTGCCAGCAGTTTCGGGAGGCTCTACAATGAGCAGTTCTTC.

The chain recombines TRBV6-5 with TRBJ2-5; D is perhaps TRBD1 (6 bases). V was pared by 10 bases and J by 5 bases, with 17 bases between. The CDR3 loop spans 13 amino acids. Germline lookup yields CDR1 MNHEY and CDR2 SVGAGI. In DNA form, the CDR3 reads TGTGCCACCCAACAGGGATTAGGGGAGACCCAGTACTTC. This sequence encodes CATQQGLGETQYF.

This rearrangement joins TRBV28 to TRBJ2-7, with unresolved D. V was shortened by 3 bases and J by 6 bases, with 9 bases between the two germline ends. The CDR3 totals 12 residues. Germline V CDR1 and CDR2: MDHEN, SYDVKM. CDR3 DNA sequence: TGTGCCAGCAGTTTTGCAGAACTCGAGCAGTACTTC. Translated: CASSFAELEQYF.

V and J are TRBV24-1 and TRBJ2-1; TRBD2 aligns across 7 bases. This CDR3 contains 17 residues. Trimming cost V 4 bases and J 2 bases; bases outside gene matches: 10. Germline V CDR1 and CDR2: KGHDR, SFDVKD. Here the CDR3 reads CATSDATAGTAYNEQFF. DNA for the CDR3: TGTGCCACCAGTGACGCGACAGCGGGAACAGCCTACAATGAGCAGTTCTTC.

V usage is TRBV7-9 and J usage is TRBJ2-7, with a tentative D call TRBD1 (6 bases). The V end lost 2 bases, the J end lost 2 bases, and 19 bases lay between the germline ends. The CDR3 spans 17 residues. Per the germline V gene, CDR1 is SEHNR and CDR2 is FQNEAQ (reference sequence). CDR3 loop: CASSLILGRGNPYEQYF. Written as DNA, the CDR3 is TGTGCCAGCAGCTTAATCCTAGGTAGGGGGAATCCCTACGAGCAGTACTTC.

This clonotype has only a few counts. The V call is TRBV6-2 or TRBV6-3, the J call TRBJ2-7; D remains unclear. The CDR3 has 13 residues. The germline V and J ends were trimmed by 2 bases and 3 bases, with 8 bases remaining between them. CDR1 is MNHEY, CDR2 SVGEGT, per germline. The CDR3 loop reads CASSYLPYYEQYF. The CDR3 region has the DNA TGTGCCAGCAGTTACCTCCCATACTACGAGCAGTACTTC.